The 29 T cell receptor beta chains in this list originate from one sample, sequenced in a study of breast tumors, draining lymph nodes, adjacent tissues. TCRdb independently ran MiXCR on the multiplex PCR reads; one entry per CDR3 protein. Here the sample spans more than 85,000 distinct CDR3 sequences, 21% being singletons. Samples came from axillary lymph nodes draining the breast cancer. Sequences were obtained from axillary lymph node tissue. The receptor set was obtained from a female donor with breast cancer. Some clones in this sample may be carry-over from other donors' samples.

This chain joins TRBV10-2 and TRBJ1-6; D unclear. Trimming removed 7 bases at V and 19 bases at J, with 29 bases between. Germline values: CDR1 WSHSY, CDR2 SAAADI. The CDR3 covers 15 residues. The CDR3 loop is CASNRRAPYNSLLHF. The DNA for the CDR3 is TGCGCCAGCAATAGACGCGCCCCCTATAATTCACTCCTTCACTTT.

The CDR3 spells CASGESAGYGYTF. For the CDR3, the DNA is TGTGCCAGCGGCGAAAGTGCGGGCTATGGCTACACCTTC. The rearrangement joins TRBV7-9 to TRBJ1-2; no clear D gene. The V gene lost 8 bases and the J gene lost 4 bases, with 14 bases spanning the gap. CDR1 is SEHNR and CDR2 is FQNEAQ in the germline V gene (reference sequence). The CDR3 runs to 13 residues. Drawing the rest from reference TRBV7-9 and TRBJ1-2, the complete variable domain is DTGVSQNPRHKITKRGQNVTFRCDPISEHNRLYWYRQTLGQGPEFLTYFQNEAQLEKSRLLSDRFSAERPKGSFSTLEIQRTEQGDSAMYLCASGESAGYGYTFGSGTRLTVV.

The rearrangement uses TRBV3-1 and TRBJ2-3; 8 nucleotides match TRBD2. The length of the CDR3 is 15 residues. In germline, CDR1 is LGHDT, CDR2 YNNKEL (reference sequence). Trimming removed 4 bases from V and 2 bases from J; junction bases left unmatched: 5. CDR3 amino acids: CASSPGTSNTDTQYF. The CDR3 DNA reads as TGTGCCAGCAGCCCCGGGACTAGTAACACAGATACGCAGTATTTT.

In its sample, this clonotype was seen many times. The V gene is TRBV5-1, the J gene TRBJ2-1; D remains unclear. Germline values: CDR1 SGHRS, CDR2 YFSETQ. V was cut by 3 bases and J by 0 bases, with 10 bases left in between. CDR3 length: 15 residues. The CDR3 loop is CASSSTKSSYNEQFF. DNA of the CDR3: TGCGCCAGCAGCTCCACGAAGAGCTCCTACAATGAGCAGTTCTTC.

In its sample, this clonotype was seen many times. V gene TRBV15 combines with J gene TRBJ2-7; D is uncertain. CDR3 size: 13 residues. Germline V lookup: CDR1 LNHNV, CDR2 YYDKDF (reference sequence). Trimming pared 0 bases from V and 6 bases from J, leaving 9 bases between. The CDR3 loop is CATSRDLVREQYF. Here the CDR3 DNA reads TGTGCCACCAGCAGAGATTTGGTCCGCGAGCAGTACTTC.

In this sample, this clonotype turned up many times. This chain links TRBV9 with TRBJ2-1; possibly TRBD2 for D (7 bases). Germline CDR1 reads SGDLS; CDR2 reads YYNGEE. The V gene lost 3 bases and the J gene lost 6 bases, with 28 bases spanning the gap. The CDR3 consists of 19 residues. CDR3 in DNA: TGTGCCAGCAGCGCCGAGGGCCGGGGGGCTAGACGGGGATTCAATGAGCAGTTCTTC. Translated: CASSAEGRGARRGFNEQFF.

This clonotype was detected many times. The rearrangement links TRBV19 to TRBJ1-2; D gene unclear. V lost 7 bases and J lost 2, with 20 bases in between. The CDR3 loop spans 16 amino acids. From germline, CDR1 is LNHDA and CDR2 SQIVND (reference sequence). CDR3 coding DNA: TGTGCCAGTACCAACATGGGTTTTGCGGAAAACTATGGCTACACCTTC. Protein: CASTNMGFAENYGYTF.

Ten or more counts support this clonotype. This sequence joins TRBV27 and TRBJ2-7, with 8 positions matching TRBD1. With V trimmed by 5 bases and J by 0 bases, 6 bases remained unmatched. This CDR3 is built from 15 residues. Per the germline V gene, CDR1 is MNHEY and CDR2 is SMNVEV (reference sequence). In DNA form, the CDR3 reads TGTGCCAGCAGTATACAGGGGGTAAGCTCCTACGAGCAGTACTTC. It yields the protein CASSIQGVSSYEQYF.

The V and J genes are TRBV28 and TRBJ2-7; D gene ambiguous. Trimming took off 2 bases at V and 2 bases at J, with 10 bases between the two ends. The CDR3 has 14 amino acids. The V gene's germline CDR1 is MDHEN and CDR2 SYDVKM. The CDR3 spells CASSLGRVPYEQYF. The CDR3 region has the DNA TGTGCCAGCAGTTTAGGGCGTGTCCCCTACGAGCAGTACTTC.

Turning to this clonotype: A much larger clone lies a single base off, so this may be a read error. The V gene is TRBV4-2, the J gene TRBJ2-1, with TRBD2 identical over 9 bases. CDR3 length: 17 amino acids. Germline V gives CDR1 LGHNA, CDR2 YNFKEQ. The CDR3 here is CASSQVSGRQNYNGQFF. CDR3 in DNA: TGTGCCAGCAGCCAAGTGAGCGGGAGGCAAAATTACAATGGGCAGTTCTTC.

The CDR3 spells CASSAQGIERWNIQYF. DNA of the CDR3: TGCGCCAGCAGCGCTCAGGGAATCGAAAGGTGGAACATTCAGTACTTC. V gene TRBV5-1 combines with J gene TRBJ2-4; weak D call: TRBD1 (5 bases). The germline gives CDR1 SGHRS, CDR2 YFSETQ. The V end lost 4 bases, the J end lost 7 bases, and 21 bases lay between the germline ends. This CDR3 is built from 16 residues.

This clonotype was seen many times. CDR3 in amino acids: CASSLAGNGYTF. Here the CDR3 DNA reads TGTGCCAGCAGTTTAGCGGGTAATGGCTACACCTTC. The V call is TRBV12-3 or TRBV12-4, the J call TRBJ1-2; D ambiguous. Trimming pared 0 bases from V and 6 bases from J, leaving 5 bases between. This CDR3 is 12 amino acids long.

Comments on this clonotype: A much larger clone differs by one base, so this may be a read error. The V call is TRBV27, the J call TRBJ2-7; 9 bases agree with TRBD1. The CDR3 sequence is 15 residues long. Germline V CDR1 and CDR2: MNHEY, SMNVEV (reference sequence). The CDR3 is CASSIKQGAAYEQHF. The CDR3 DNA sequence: TGTGCCAGCAGTATAAAACAGGGGGCCGCCTACGAGCAGCACTTC.

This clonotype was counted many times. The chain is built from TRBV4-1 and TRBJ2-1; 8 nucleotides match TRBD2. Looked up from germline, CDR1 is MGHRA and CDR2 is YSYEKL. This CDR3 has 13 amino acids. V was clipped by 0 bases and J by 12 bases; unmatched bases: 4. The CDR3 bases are TGCGCCAGCAGCCAAGATCTCGGGGGGGCGCAGTTCTTC. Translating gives CASSQDLGGAQFF.

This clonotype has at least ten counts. DNA of the CDR3: TGTGCCAGTAGGCCCACAGTCGGTCGGGGCTACACCTTC. Translating it yields CASRPTVGRGYTF. This chain connects TRBV19 to TRBJ1-2; D gene ambiguous. The CDR3 runs 13 residues. V was trimmed by 6 bases and J by 8 bases, leaving 16 bases between them. CDR1 and CDR2 from the germline V gene are LNHDA and SQIVND (reference sequence).

The CDR3 nucleotides are TGTGCCAGCAGTTCGGGGACAGGTAGAAGGGAGCAGTACTTC. Amino acids: CASSSGTGRREQYF. The chain joins TRBV27 to TRBJ2-7, with 8 bases that match TRBD1. Per the germline V gene, CDR1 is MNHEY and CDR2 is SMNVEV (reference sequence). The CDR3 is 14 residues long. Trimming took 4 bases from V and 7 from J; bases not matched to a gene: 9.

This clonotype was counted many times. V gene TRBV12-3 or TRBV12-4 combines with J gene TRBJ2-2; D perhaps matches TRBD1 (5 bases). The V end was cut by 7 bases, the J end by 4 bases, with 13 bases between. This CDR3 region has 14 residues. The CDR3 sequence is CASTFAGLTGELFF. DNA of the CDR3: TGTGCCAGCACCTTCGCAGGGCTCACCGGGGAGCTGTTTTTT.

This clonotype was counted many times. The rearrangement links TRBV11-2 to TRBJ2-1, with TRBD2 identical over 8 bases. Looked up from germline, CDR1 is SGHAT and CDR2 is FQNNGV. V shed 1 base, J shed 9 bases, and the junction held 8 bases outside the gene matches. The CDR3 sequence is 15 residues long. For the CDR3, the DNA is TGTGCCAGCAGCTTAGTGGCGGGGGGTTTTAGTGAGCAGTTCTTC. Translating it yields CASSLVAGGFSEQFF.

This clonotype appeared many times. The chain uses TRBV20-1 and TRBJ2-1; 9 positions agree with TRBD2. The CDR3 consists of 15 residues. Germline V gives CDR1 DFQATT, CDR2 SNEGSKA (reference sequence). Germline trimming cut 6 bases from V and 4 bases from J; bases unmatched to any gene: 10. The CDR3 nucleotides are TGCAGTGCCCCACTCGCCCTAGCGGGGTACAATGAGCAGTTCTTC. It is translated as CSAPLALAGYNEQFF.

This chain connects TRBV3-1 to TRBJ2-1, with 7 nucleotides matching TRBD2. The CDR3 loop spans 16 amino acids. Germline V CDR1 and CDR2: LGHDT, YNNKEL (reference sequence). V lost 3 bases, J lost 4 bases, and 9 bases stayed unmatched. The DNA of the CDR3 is TGTGCCAGCAGCCAGATTGGGAGGGCCGGGTACAATGAGCAGTTCTTC. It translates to CASSQIGRAGYNEQFF.

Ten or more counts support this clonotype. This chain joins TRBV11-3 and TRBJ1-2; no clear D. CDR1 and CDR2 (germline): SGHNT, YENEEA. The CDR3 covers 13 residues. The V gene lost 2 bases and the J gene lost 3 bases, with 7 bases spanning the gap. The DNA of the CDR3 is TGTGCCAGCAGCTTATTGGAGGACTATGGCTACACCTTC. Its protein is CASSLLEDYGYTF.

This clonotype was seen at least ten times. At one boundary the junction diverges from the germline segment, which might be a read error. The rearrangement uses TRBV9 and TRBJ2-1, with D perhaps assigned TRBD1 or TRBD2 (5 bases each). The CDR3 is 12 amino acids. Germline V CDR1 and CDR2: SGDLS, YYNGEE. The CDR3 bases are TGTGCCAGCAGCTTTGGGACCGAGTTTTCTATCTTC. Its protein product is CASSFGTEFSIF.

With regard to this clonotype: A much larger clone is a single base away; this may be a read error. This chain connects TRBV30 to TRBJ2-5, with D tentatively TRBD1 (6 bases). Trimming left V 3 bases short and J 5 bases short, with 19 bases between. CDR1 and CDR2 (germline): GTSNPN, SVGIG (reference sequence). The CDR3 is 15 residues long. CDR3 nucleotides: TGTGCCTGGAGAGAGGGACAAGGGCGTGGGGAGACCCAGTACTTC. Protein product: CAWREGQGRGETQYF.

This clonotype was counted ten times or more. The CDR3 loop is CSAAPPGSIEQFF. The CDR3 region has the DNA TGCAGTGCTGCACCCCCCGGGAGTATTGAGCAGTTCTTC. The chain combines TRBV20-1 with TRBJ2-1, with TRBD2 as a possible D gene (6 bases). CDR3 length: 13 amino acids. Germline assignment: CDR1 DFQATT and CDR2 SNEGSKA (reference sequence). V lost 5 bases and J 9 bases, leaving 17 bases between the germline ends.

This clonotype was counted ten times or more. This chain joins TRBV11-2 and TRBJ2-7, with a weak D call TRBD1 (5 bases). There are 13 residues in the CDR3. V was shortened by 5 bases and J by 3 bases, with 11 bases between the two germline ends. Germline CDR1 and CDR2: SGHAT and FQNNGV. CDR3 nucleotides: TGTGCCAGCAGCGTCAACCAGGGCTACGAGCAGTACTTC. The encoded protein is CASSVNQGYEQYF.

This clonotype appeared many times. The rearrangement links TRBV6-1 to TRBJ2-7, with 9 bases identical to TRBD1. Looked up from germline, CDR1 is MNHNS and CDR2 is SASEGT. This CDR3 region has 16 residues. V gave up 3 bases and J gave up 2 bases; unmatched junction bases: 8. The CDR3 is CASSEWRDRATYEQYF. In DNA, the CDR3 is TGTGCCAGCAGTGAGTGGCGGGACAGGGCTACCTACGAGCAGTACTTC.

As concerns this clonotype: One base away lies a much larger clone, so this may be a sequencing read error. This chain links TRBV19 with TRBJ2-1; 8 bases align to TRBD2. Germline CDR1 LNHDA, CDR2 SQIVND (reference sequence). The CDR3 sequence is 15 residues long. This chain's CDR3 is CASSIGSTGGREQSF. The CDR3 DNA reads TGTGCCAGTAGTATAGGATCCACGGGAGGGCGGGAGCAGTCCTTC.

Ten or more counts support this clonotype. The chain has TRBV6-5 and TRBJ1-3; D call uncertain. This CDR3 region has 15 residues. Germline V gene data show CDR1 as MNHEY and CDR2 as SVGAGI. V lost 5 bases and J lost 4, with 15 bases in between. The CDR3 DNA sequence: TGTGCCAGCAGTCCTCCGGCAGGACTAGGAAACACCATATATTTT. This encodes CASSPPAGLGNTIYF.

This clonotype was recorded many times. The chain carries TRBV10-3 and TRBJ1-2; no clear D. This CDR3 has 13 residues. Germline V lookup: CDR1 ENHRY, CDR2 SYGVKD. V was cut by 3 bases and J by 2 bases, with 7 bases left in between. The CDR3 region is CAISEGPNYGYTF. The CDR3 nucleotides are TGTGCCATCAGTGAAGGCCCGAACTATGGCTACACCTTC.